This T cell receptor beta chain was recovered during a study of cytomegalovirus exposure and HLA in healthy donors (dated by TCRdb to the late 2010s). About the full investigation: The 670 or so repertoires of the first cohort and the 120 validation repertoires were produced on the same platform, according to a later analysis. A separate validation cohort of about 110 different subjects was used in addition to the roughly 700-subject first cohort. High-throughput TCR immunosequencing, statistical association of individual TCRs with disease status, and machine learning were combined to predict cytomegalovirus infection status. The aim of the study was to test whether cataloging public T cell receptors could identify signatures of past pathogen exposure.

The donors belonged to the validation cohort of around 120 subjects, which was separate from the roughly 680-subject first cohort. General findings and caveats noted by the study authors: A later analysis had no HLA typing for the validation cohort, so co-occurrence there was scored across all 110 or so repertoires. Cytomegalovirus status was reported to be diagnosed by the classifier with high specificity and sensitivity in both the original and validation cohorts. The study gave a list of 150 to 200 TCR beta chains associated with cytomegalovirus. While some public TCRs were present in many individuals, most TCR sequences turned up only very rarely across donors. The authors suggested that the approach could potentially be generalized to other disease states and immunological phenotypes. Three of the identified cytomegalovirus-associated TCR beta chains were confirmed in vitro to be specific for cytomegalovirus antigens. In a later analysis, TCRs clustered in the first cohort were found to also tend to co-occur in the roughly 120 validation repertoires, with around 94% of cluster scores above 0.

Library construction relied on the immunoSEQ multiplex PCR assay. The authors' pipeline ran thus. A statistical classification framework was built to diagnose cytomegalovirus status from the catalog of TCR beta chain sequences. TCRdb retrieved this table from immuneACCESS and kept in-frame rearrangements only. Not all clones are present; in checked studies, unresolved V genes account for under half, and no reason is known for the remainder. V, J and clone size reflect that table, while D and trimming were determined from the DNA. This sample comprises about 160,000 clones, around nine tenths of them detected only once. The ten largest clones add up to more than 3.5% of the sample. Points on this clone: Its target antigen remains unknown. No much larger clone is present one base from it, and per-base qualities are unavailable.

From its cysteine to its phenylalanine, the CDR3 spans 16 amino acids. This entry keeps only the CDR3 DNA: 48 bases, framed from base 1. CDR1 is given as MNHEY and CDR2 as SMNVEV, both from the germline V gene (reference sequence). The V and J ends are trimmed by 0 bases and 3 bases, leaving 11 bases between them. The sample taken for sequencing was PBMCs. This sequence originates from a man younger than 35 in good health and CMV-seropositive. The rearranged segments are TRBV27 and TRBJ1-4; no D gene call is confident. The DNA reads TGTGCCAGCAGTTTATCGGCGGCGGGGTCTAATGAAAAACTGTTTTTT. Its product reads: CASSLSAAGSNEKLFF.